This record covers a single T cell receptor (beta chain). Per the germline V gene, CDR1 is DFQATT and CDR2 is SNEGSKA (reference sequence). This CDR3 comprises 17 residues. Trimming took 0 bases from V and 8 from J; bases not matched to a gene: 13. The source of the sample is a study of T cells in Graves' hyperthyroidism and ophthalmopathy. RNA transcripts yielded amplified TCR beta CDR3 regions. The HTBI primer set drove a first-round RT-PCR of the TCR CDR3. MiXCR, run by TCRdb on the multiplex PCR reads, gives a single entry per CDR3 protein. There are around 430,000 distinct CDR3 sequences in the sample; around 14% occur only once, and approximately 29% lies in the top ten.

Material: blood. This receptor was taken from a woman aged 30 to 39 with Graves' hyperthyroidism. The V and J genes are TRBV20-1 and TRBJ2-1; 10 positions agree with TRBD2. The CDR3 DNA reads as TGCAGTGCTAGAGAGTTTTGGGGGCTAGCGGGAGACGATGAGCAGTTCTTC. Protein sequence: CSAREFWGLAGDDEQFF.